A selection of T cell receptor beta chains follows, all from one sample in a study of blood T cell repertoires in COVID-19. Some clones are missing from TCRdb's copy, which holds only in-frame ones; the method was immunoSEQ multiplex PCR. The sample comprises 200,000 or so clones, approximately 83% of which are singletons, and roughly 7% rests with the top ten. Sequencing input: PBMCs or T cells enriched from blood (not recorded which). The source of these receptors is a man aged 40-50 years who had recovered from COVID-19. Both conserved end residues are trimmed from each CDR3. Fields, in order: V gene, J gene, CDR3 protein.

V gene: TRBV4-2
J gene: TRBJ1-5
CDR3 protein: ASSQERYQPQH

V gene: TRBV5-4
J gene: TRBJ1-2
CDR3 protein: ASSLTGNGYT

V gene: TRBV27
J gene: TRBJ1-2
CDR3 protein: ASSYGTGGIYGYT

V gene: TRBV7-5
J gene: TRBJ2-5
CDR3 protein: ARSLDQGTSGETQY

V gene: TRBV15
J gene: TRBJ2-5
CDR3 protein: ATSRGTGGIQETQY

V gene: TRBV5-1
J gene: TRBJ2-1
CDR3 protein: ASSSGSNNEQF

V gene: TRBV10-2
J gene: TRBJ1-2
CDR3 protein: ASSEFQEGPYGYT

V gene: TRBV2
J gene: TRBJ2-3
CDR3 protein: ASSWLDTQY

V gene: TRBV7-9
J gene: TRBJ2-7
CDR3 protein: ASSLATSGTFEQY

V gene: TRBV5-1
J gene: TRBJ2-3
CDR3 protein: ASSSPSGGATSTDTQY

V gene: TRBV5-5
J gene: TRBJ1-2
CDR3 protein: ASSLRPYRGNGYT

V gene: TRBV28
J gene: TRBJ1-2
CDR3 protein: ASSAPRGPDYGYT

V gene: TRBV5-1
J gene: TRBJ1-4
CDR3 protein: ASSSDRGTNEKLF

V gene: TRBV12-3/TRBV12-4
J gene: TRBJ2-5
CDR3 protein: ASRGQSQETQY

V gene: TRBV13
J gene: TRBJ1-4
CDR3 protein: ASSPRTGAVLGEKLF

V gene: TRBV30
J gene: TRBJ2-5
CDR3 protein: AWSRFSPGSGETQY

V gene: TRBV28
J gene: TRBJ2-2
CDR3 protein: ASREIPAGNTGELF

V gene: TRBV9
J gene: TRBJ1-3
CDR3 protein: ASSVAGTGNTIY

V gene: TRBV4-3
J gene: TRBJ2-1
CDR3 protein: ASSQAGGTYNEQF

V gene: TRBV4-2
J gene: TRBJ1-2
CDR3 protein: ASSPSDRGGYGYT

V gene: TRBV9
J gene: TRBJ1-2
CDR3 protein: ASSAGGGRDGYT

V gene: TRBV18
J gene: TRBJ1-1
CDR3 protein: ASSRIDRAEAF

V gene: TRBV4-1
J gene: TRBJ1-5
CDR3 protein: ASSQTGAGQPQH

V gene: TRBV5-1
J gene: TRBJ1-1
CDR3 protein: ASSPSSTGFWAEAF

V gene: TRBV6-1
J gene: TRBJ2-3
CDR3 protein: ASSEFVGQVADTQY

V gene: TRBV6-5
J gene: TRBJ1-2
CDR3 protein: ASSYASLNYGYT

V gene: TRBV27
J gene: TRBJ1-2
CDR3 protein: ASSHLTGVYGYT

V gene: TRBV4-1
J gene: TRBJ1-5
CDR3 protein: ASSQGQGGRQPQH

V gene: TRBV5-1
J gene: TRBJ2-7
CDR3 protein: ASSFGHDSYEQY

V gene: TRBV3-1/TRBV3-2
J gene: TRBJ1-5
CDR3 protein: ASSQDGGLRQPQH

V gene: TRBV29-1
J gene: TRBJ1-2
CDR3 protein: SVVSTGAYGYT

V gene: TRBV4-3
J gene: TRBJ2-5
CDR3 protein: ASSQHPSGGAETQY

V gene: TRBV2
J gene: TRBJ1-1
CDR3 protein: ARGRDRGTEAF

V gene: TRBV10-1
J gene: TRBJ2-1
CDR3 protein: ASSEPGGSRQF

V gene: TRBV27
J gene: TRBJ2-3
CDR3 protein: ASSSHRSRITDTQY

V gene: TRBV5-8
J gene: TRBJ2-7
CDR3 protein: ASSYRSGQSRLREQY

V gene: TRBV19
J gene: TRBJ2-5
CDR3 protein: ASSIKVLAGVETQY

V gene: TRBV18
J gene: TRBJ2-7
CDR3 protein: ASSTREGEQY

V gene: TRBV5-1
J gene: TRBJ2-2
CDR3 protein: ASSLRQKANTGELF

V gene: TRBV19
J gene: TRBJ1-1
CDR3 protein: ASTLTLNTEAF

V gene: TRBV10-3
J gene: TRBJ1-1
CDR3 protein: AIRATVNTEAF

V gene: TRBV10-3
J gene: TRBJ1-6
CDR3 protein: AIGVTGGDSPLH

V gene: TRBV27
J gene: TRBJ1-1
CDR3 protein: ASRASTANTEAF

V gene: TRBV14
J gene: TRBJ2-1
CDR3 protein: ASSPTSGGVYNEQF

V gene: TRBV6-5
J gene: TRBJ1-5
CDR3 protein: ASRDGTAREPQH

V gene: TRBV28
J gene: TRBJ1-5
CDR3 protein: ASSLGVGGNTNQPQH

V gene: TRBV5-6
J gene: TRBJ1-2
CDR3 protein: ASSLNRDGYT

V gene: TRBV7-9
J gene: TRBJ1-5
CDR3 protein: ASSGQGARQPQH

V gene: TRBV19
J gene: TRBJ1-6
CDR3 protein: ASRWAGNNSPLH

V gene: TRBV29-1
J gene: TRBJ1-2
CDR3 protein: SVRGAHGYT

V gene: TRBV13
J gene: TRBJ2-2
CDR3 protein: ASSLTGARELF

V gene: TRBV6-5
J gene: TRBJ1-1
CDR3 protein: ASSLGQGFEAF

V gene: TRBV3-1/TRBV3-2
J gene: TRBJ2-6
CDR3 protein: ASSLSGANVLT

V gene: TRBV10-3
J gene: TRBJ1-5
CDR3 protein: AISESGRAQH

V gene: TRBV5-8
J gene: TRBJ2-5
CDR3 protein: ASSLGAGGPQETQY

V gene: TRBV30
J gene: TRBJ2-5
CDR3 protein: AWSAGGAGTQY

V gene: TRBV11-2
J gene: TRBJ2-7
CDR3 protein: ASSWGQASYEQY